This T cell receptor beta chain is from a study of beta chain features in type 1 diabetes. Findings and caveats of the study: Shortening of TCRB CDR3s, moderate but significant, appeared in all four CD4+ subsets of Type 1 diabetes patients.

The germline CDR1 and CDR2 sequences are SGHVS and FNYEAQ. Trimming removed 4 bases from V and 1 base from J; junction bases left unmatched: 5. The length of the CDR3 is 15 residues. Note on this clone: No antigen is known for it.

Investigators reverse transcribed all isolated RNA, so they sequenced expressed TCRB transcripts. Here immunoSEQ multiplex PCR was the method, and the copy in TCRdb shows in-frame clones only, minus some. The table records almost 350,000 clones, 9.3% of them present only once. The origin of this receptor is a man under 40 with type 1 diabetes. Sequences were obtained from central memory CD4+ T cells from blood. V is TRBV7-6 and J is TRBJ2-3; 7 nucleotides match TRBD1. In DNA form, the CDR3 reads TGTGCCAGCAGCTCCCGACAGGGCCGCACAGATACGCAGTATTTT. Amino acid sequence: CASSSRQGRTDTQYF. The whole variable domain, remainder taken from reference TRBV7-6 and TRBJ2-3, is GAGVSQSPRYKVTKRGQDVALRCDPISGHVSLYWYRQALGQGPEFLTYFNYEAQQDKSGLPNDRFSAERPEGSISTLTIQRTEQRDSAMYRCASSSRQGRTDTQYFGPGTRLTVL.